The 15 T cell receptor beta chains below all came from one sample that was sequenced in a study of blood T cell repertoires in COVID-19. The protocol was immunoSEQ multiplex PCR, while the TCRdb copy is restricted to in-frame clones and leaves out a portion. The table lists approximately 200,000 clones, roughly 90% of them singletons, with 1.9% in the top ten. The sequencing sample was made of peripheral blood. All receptors derive from a middle-aged man with active or convalescent COVID-19.

The V and J genes are TRBV7-2 and TRBJ2-7; D might be TRBD1 (5 bases). The germline V and J ends were trimmed by 6 bases and 1 base, with 7 bases remaining between them. This CDR3 is 12 amino acids long. The germline gives CDR1 SGHTA, CDR2 FQGNSA. The CDR3 is CASRGLSYEQYF. The CDR3 DNA reads TGTGCCAGCAGGGGGCTTTCCTACGAGCAGTACTTC.

The chain carries TRBV9 and TRBJ1-6; perhaps TRBD1 as D (5 bases). V lost 2 bases and J lost 10, with 13 bases in between. This CDR3 has 14 amino acids. Germline CDR1 reads SGDLS; CDR2 reads YYNGEE. The CDR3 DNA sequence: TGTGCCAGCAGCGTGGGACTGAATTTGTCACCCCTCCACTTT. The encoded protein is CASSVGLNLSPLHF.

The gene calls are TRBV5-1 and TRBJ1-6, with D perhaps TRBD1 (5 bases). Germline values: CDR1 SGHRS, CDR2 YFSETQ. This CDR3 is 20 amino acids long. Trimming pared 2 bases from V and 6 bases from J, leaving 27 bases between. The CDR3 bases are TGCGCCAGCAGCTTCAGGACGGGACTGACGAGGGGCCTCGCTAATTCACCCCTCCACTTT. Translated: CASSFRTGLTRGLANSPLHF.

This chain uses TRBV28 with TRBJ1-6; 7 nucleotides agree with TRBD1. Germline lookup yields CDR1 MDHEN and CDR2 SYDVKM. V trimming: 2 bases; J trimming: 4 bases; junction bases outside the gene matches: 8. The CDR3 extends over 17 amino acids. The CDR3 DNA reads TGTGCCAGCAGTTTAGCAATACACAGGGGATATAATTCACCCCTCCACTTT. Its protein product is CASSLAIHRGYNSPLHF. Drawing the rest from reference TRBV28 and TRBJ1-6, the complete variable domain is DVKVTQSSRYLVKRTGEKVFLECVQDMDHENMFWYRQDPGLGLRLIYFSYDVKMKEKGDIPEGYSVSREKKERFSLILESASTNQTSMYLCASSLAIHRGYNSPLHFGNGTRLTVT.

The genes are TRBV7-2 and TRBJ1-5; 9 positions match TRBD1. The CDR3 totals 16 residues. CDR1 SGHTA and CDR2 FQGNSA come from the germline V gene. The V gene end was trimmed by 3 bases and the J gene end by 1 base; junction bases not matched to a gene: 4. Here the CDR3 DNA reads TGTGCCAGCAGCTTCCGGGACAGGGTCAGCAATCAGCCCCAGCATTTT. Translation: CASSFRDRVSNQPQHF.

The chain combines TRBV5-1 with TRBJ2-7; D possibly corresponds to TRBD1 (6 bases). In germline, CDR1 is SGHRS, CDR2 YFSETQ. Trimming shortened V by 8 bases and J by 2 bases, and 17 bases separated the two germline ends. The CDR3 covers 14 residues. This CDR3 is CASGQTPGAYEQYF. The CDR3 coding sequence is TGCGCCAGTGGACAGACCCCAGGGGCCTACGAGCAGTACTTC.

The chain uses TRBV5-4 and TRBJ2-2; 8 nucleotides agree with TRBD2. CDR1 and CDR2 (germline): SGHNT, YYREEE (reference sequence). The CDR3 runs to 16 residues. The trim removed 0 bases at V and 2 bases at J, leaving 3 bases unmatched. The CDR3: CASSLVAGGNTGELFF. The CDR3 nucleotides read TGTGCCAGCAGCTTGGTGGCGGGGGGTAACACCGGGGAGCTGTTTTTT.

The table lists this clone with a few counts. The gene calls are TRBV6-6 and TRBJ2-7, with 7 positions matching TRBD1. This CDR3 region has 15 residues. The germline CDR1 and CDR2 sequences are MNHNY and SVGAGI (reference sequence). J gave up 1 base and V 4 bases, and 7 bases lay outside the gene matches. The CDR3 DNA follows: TGTGCCAGCAGTTCTCCCCAGGGGGAGTCCTACGAGCAGTACTTC. Protein: CASSSPQGESYEQYF.

The chain has TRBV27 and TRBJ2-7, with TRBD1 as a possible D gene (6 bases). This CDR3 has 14 residues. Germline V gene sequence: CDR1 MNHEY, CDR2 SMNVEV (reference sequence). V dropped 2 bases and J dropped 4 bases, with 12 bases sitting between them. This CDR3 reads CASSLGGVGYEQYF. In DNA form, the CDR3 reads TGTGCCAGCAGTTTAGGGGGCGTAGGGTACGAGCAGTACTTC.

The chain recombines TRBV11-2 with TRBJ1-3, with D hard to call. Looked up from germline, CDR1 is SGHAT and CDR2 is FQNNGV. V was trimmed by 6 bases and J by 0 bases, leaving 15 bases between them. The CDR3 consists of 16 residues. The CDR3 region is CASSSPSRSSGNTIYF. In DNA form, the CDR3 reads TGTGCCAGCAGTTCCCCCAGTCGGAGCTCTGGAAACACCATATATTTT.

The chain combines TRBV28 with TRBJ1-2, with a possible D match to TRBD1 (6 bases). The CDR3 is made up of 14 amino acids. Trimming left V 5 bases short and J 0 bases short, with 10 bases between. The germline V gene has CDR1 MDHEN and CDR2 SYDVKM. DNA of the CDR3: TGTGCCAGCAGTGGGGGCACATCTAACTATGGCTACACCTTC. Protein: CASSGGTSNYGYTF.

This rearrangement joins TRBV5-1 to TRBJ2-1; possible D gene TRBD2, 5 bases. Looked up from germline, CDR1 is SGHRS and CDR2 is YFSETQ. The CDR3 has 15 amino acids. V shed 4 bases and J shed 2 bases, with 13 bases lying between them. Here the CDR3 reads CASSILRATYNEQFF. The CDR3 region has the DNA TGCGCCAGCAGCATATTGAGGGCAACCTACAATGAGCAGTTCTTC.

The table lists this clone with a count of one. The chain carries TRBV27 and TRBJ1-2, with unresolved D. The CDR3 sequence is 13 residues long. The germline V gene encodes CDR1 MNHEY and CDR2 SMNVEV (reference sequence). V dropped 5 bases and J dropped 3 bases, with 10 bases sitting between them. The CDR3 region is CASSRTEDYGYTF. CDR3 DNA sequence: TGTGCCAGCAGTCGGACGGAGGACTATGGCTACACCTTC.

The chain joins TRBV7-6 to TRBJ2-1, with 9 bases matching TRBD1. Germline V gives CDR1 SGHVS, CDR2 FNYEAQ. Trimming took 7 bases from V and 4 from J; bases not matched to a gene: 8. This CDR3 is 15 amino acids long. CDR3 sequence: CASNQGTGPYNEQFF. CDR3 in DNA: TGTGCCAGCAATCAAGGGACAGGGCCTTACAATGAGCAGTTCTTC.

This chain connects TRBV5-4 to TRBJ2-2; TRBD2 agrees at 12 bases. Germline lookup yields CDR1 SGHNT and CDR2 YYREEE (reference sequence). V lost 5 bases and J lost 1; bases outside the gene matches: 6. CDR3 size: 17 residues. CDR3 loop: CASSQLAGGLNTGELFF. The CDR3 DNA follows: TGTGCCAGCAGTCAACTAGCGGGAGGACTGAACACCGGGGAGCTGTTTTTT.